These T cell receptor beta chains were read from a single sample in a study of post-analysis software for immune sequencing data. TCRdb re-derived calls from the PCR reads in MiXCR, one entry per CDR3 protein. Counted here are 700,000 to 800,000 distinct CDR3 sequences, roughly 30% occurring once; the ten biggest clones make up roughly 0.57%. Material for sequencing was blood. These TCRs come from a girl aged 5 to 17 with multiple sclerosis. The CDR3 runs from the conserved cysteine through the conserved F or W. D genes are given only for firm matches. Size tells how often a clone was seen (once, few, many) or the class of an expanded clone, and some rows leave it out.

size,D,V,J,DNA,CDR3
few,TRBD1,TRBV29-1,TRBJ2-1,TGCAGCGCCCCACAGGGGGCGCAGGATGAGCAGTTCTTC,CSAPQGAQDEQFF
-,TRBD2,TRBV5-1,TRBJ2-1,TGCGCCAGCAGCTTGGTGGCTAGCGGGGGTATGGATTTAAATGAGCAGTTCTTC,CASSLVASGGMDLNEQFF
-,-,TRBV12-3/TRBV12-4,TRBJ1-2,TGTGCCAGCAGTTTTGGGGGCACTAACTATGGCTACACCTTC,CASSFGGTNYGYTF
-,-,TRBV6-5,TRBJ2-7,TGTGCCAGCAGTACCGGGACCCCGGCGTTAGAGCAGTACTTC,CASSTGTPALEQYF
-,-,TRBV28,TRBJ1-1,TGTGCCAGCAGTCCCAGGACCCAGCAAGGAGCTTTCTTT,CASSPRTQQGAFF
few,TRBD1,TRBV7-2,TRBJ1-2,TGTGCCAGCAGCTTAGCGTATCGGACAGGGGCTCTTGGAGGCTACACCTTC,CASSLAYRTGALGGYTF
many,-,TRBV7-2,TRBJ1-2,TGTGCCAGCAGCCGGGGAGTAGGACTAGGTGACTATGGCTACACCTTC,CASSRGVGLGDYGYTF
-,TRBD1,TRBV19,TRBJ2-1,TGTGCCAGTAGCGATAACCGGGACAGGGTCAATGAGCAGTTCTTC,CASSDNRDRVNEQFF
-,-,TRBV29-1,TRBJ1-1,TGCAGCGTTGGGAGGTTGGGAACTGAAGCTTTCTTT,CSVGRLGTEAFF
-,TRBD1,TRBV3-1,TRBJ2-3,TGTGCCAGCAGCCAAGCACAGGGGACAGATACGCAGTATTTT,CASSQAQGTDTQYF
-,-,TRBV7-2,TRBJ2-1,TGTGCCAGCAGCTTAGACAGGGGGGGCGTCTATGAGCAGTTCTTC,CASSLDRGGVYEQFF
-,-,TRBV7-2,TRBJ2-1,TGTGCCAGCAAAGTAGACCACCGCGGGACTGGATCCTACAATGAGCAGTTCTTC,CASKVDHRGTGSYNEQFF
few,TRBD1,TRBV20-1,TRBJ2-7,TGCAGTGTTACTAGGACAGGGGGGGCTCCCTACGAGCAGTACTTC,CSVTRTGGAPYEQYF
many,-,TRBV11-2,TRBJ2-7,TGTGCCAGCAGCTTTGGGACACCCAACGAGCAGTACTTC,CASSFGTPNEQYF
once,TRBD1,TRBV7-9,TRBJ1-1,TGTGCCAGCAGCTTATGGACAGGGCGGAACACTGAAGCTTTCTTT,CASSLWTGRNTEAFF
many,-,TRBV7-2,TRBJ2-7,TGTGCCAGCAGCTTAGGTCTCCACAACTCCGAGCAGTACTTC,CASSLGLHNSEQYF
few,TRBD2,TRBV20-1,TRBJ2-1,TGCAGTGCTAAGACTAGCGGGACCGCCACTGAGCAGTTCTTC,CSAKTSGTATEQFF
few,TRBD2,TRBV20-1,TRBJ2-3,TGCAGTGCTATAACCGGGACTAGCGCCACAGATACGCAGTATTTT,CSAITGTSATDTQYF